Shown below are 2 T cell receptor beta chains from a single sample sequenced in a study of cytomegalovirus exposure and HLA in healthy donors (dated by TCRdb to the late 2010s). Libraries came from the immunoSEQ multiplex PCR assay. For the multiplex PCR, a mixture combining 60 forward primers for TCR Vbeta segments and 13 reverse primers for TCR Jbeta segments was used. Entries here come from immuneACCESS through TCRdb and include only in-frame sequences with V and J called. Some clones fail to appear in such tables; in the studies checked, an unresolved V gene covers under half of the shortfall, and the cause of the remainder is unknown. The sample table holds 150,000 to 200,000 clones, of which around 75% were seen once. The top ten clonotypes cover 2.5% to 3% of the sample. The sequenced sample was PBMCs. The receptors originated from a female donor in good health and CMV-seronegative.

V is TRBV25-1 and J is TRBJ2-7; the D is unclear. This CDR3 has 13 residues. The germline V gene has CDR1 MGHDK and CDR2 SYGVNS. V shed 4 bases and J shed 3 bases, with 10 bases lying between them. For the CDR3, the DNA is TGTGCCAGCAGTGGACAAGCCAGCTACGAGCAGTACTTC. Its protein product is CASSGQASYEQYF.

The CDR3 loop is CASSLAGLTNTGELFF. The CDR3 DNA reads as TGCGCCAGCAGCTTGGCCGGACTAACGAACACCGGGGAGCTGTTTTTT. The chain combines TRBV5-1 with TRBJ2-2; perhaps TRBD2 as D (6 bases). CDR3 length: 16 residues. Germline V gives CDR1 SGHRS, CDR2 YFSETQ. The V end lost 0 bases, the J end lost 0 bases, and 9 bases lay between the germline ends.